This T cell receptor beta chain was sequenced for a study of blood T cell repertoires in COVID-19. In the study overall: Acute-phase and convalescent COVID-19 samples originated in the United States, Italy and Spain. The cDNA or gDNA used as material had been derived from T cells, B-cell-depleted T cells, or PBMCs.

While infection was still active, Seattle patients were enrolled and then followed longitudinally. Germline values: CDR1 SGHTA, CDR2 FQGTGA. Trimming removed 5 bases at V and 0 bases at J, with 10 bases between. The CDR3 covers 14 residues. In the original workflow: Reference gene primer amplification yielded estimated nucleated cell counts. Only in-frame clones appear in the TCRdb table, and some are missing; sequencing was by immunoSEQ multiplex PCR. V, J and clone size are those of that table, while D and trimming were read from the DNA. Found here are around 300,000 clones, about 90% of them singletons; the top ten hold over 5%.

This clonotype was obtained from a woman between 45 and 65 years old with COVID-19, enrolled during active disease. Sequencing input: peripheral blood. V and J are TRBV7-3 and TRBJ1-1; D remains ambiguous. The CDR3 reads CASSEQPLNTEAFF. The CDR3 DNA follows: TGTGCCAGCAGCGAACAGCCTCTGAACACTGAAGCTTTCTTT.